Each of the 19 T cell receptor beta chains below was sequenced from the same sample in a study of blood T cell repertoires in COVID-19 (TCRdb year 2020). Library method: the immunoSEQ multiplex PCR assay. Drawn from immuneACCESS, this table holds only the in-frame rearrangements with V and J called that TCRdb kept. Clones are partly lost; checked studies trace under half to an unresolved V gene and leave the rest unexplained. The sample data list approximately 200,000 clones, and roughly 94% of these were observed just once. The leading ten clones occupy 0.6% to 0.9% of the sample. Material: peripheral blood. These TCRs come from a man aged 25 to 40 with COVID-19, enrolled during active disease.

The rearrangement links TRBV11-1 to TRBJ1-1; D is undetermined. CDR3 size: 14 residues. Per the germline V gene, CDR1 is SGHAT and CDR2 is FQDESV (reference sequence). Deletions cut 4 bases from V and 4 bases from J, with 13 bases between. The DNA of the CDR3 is TGTGCCAGCAGCTCCGGGTGGGAGGGCACTGAAGCTTTCTTT. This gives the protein CASSSGWEGTEAFF.

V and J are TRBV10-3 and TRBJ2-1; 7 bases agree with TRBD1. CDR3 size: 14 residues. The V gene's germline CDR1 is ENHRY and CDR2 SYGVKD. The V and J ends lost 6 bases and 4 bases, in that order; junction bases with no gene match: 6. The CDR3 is CAISPGQLYNEQFF. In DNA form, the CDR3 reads TGTGCCATCAGCCCGGGACAGCTTTACAATGAGCAGTTCTTC.

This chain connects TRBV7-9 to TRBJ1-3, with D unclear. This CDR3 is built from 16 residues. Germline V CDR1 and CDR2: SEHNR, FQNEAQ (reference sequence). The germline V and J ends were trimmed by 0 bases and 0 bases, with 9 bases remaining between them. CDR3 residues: CASSLAGHLSGNTIYF. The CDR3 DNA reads TGTGCCAGCAGCTTAGCGGGCCATCTCTCTGGAAACACCATATATTTT.

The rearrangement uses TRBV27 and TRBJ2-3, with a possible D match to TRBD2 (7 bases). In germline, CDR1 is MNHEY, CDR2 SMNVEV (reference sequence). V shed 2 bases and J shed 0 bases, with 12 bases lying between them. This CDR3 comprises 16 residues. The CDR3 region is CASSLNGGPSTDTQYF. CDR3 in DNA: TGTGCCAGCAGTTTAAACGGGGGGCCTAGCACAGATACGCAGTATTTT.

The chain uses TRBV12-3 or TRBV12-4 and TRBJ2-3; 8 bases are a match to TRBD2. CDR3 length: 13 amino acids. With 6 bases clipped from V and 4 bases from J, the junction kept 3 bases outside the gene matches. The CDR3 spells CASRGTRPDTQYF. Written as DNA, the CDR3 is TGTGCCAGCAGAGGGACTAGGCCAGATACGCAGTATTTT.

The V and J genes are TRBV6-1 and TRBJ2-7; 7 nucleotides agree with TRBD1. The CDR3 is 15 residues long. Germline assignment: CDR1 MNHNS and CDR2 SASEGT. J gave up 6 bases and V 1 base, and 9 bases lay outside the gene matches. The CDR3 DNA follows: TGTGCCAGCAGTGAAGACGTGACAGGGTTAAGCGAGCAGTACTTC. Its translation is CASSEDVTGLSEQYF.

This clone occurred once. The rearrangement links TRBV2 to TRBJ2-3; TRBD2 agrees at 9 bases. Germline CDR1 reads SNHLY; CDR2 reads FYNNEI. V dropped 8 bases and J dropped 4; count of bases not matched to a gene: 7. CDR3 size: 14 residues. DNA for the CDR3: TGTGCCAGCGTGATACTAGCGGGCCCAGATACGCAGTATTTT. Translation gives CASVILAGPDTQYF.

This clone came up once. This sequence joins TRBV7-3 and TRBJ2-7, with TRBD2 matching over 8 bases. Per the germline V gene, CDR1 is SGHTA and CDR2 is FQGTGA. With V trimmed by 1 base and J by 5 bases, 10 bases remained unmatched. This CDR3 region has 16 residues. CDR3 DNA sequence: TGTGCCAGCAGCTTAAGCTACGGGGGGGCGCCCGACGAGCAGTACTTC. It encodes CASSLSYGGAPDEQYF.

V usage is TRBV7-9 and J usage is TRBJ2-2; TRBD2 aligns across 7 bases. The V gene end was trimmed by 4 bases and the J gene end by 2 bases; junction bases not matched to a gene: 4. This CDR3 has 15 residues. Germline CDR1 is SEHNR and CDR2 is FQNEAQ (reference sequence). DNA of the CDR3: TGTGCCAGCAGCTCGGGGACTACCAACACCGGGGAGCTGTTTTTT. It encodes CASSSGTTNTGELFF.

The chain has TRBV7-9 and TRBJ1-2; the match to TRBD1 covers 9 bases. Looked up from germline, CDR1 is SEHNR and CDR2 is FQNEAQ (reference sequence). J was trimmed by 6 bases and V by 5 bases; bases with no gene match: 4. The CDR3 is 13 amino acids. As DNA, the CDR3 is TGTGCCAGCAGCGCGGGGACAGGGAATGGCTACACCTTC. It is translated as CASSAGTGNGYTF.

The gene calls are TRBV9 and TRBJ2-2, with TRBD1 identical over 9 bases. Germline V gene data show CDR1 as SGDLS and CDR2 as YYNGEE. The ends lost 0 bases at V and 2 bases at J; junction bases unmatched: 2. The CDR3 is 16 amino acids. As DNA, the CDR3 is TGTGCCAGCAGCGTAGGACAGGGGGTCAACACCGGGGAGCTGTTTTTT. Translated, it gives CASSVGQGVNTGELFF.

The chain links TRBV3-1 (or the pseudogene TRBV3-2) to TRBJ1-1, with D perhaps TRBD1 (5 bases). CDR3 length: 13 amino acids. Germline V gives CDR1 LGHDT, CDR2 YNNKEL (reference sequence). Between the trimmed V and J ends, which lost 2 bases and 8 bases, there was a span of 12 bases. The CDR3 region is CASSQRGGPEAFF. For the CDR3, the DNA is TGTGCCAGCAGCCAAAGGGGAGGGCCAGAAGCTTTCTTT.

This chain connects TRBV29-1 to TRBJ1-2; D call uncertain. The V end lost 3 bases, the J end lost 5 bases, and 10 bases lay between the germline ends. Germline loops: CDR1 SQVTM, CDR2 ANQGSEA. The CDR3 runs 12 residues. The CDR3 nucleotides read TGCAGCGTTGACCCCCTCCGGTATGGCTACACCTTC. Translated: CSVDPLRYGYTF.

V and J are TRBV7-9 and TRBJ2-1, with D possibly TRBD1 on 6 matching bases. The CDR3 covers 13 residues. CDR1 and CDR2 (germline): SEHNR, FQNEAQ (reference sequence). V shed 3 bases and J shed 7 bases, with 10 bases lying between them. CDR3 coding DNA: TGTGCCAGCAGCTTGCAGGGGTTAAATGAGCAGTTCTTC. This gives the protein CASSLQGLNEQFF.

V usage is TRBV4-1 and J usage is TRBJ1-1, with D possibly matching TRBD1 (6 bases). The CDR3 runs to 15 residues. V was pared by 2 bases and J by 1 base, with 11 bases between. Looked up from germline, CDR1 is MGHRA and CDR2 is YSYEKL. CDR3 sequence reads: CASSQPADRNTEAFF. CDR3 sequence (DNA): TGCGCCAGCAGCCAACCGGCGGACAGGAACACTGAAGCTTTCTTT.

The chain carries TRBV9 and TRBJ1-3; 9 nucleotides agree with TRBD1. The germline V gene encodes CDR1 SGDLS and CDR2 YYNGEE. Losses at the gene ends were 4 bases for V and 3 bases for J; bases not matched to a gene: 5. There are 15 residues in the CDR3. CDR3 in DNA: TGTGCCAGCAGCAGGGACAGGGACTTTGGAAACACCATATATTTT. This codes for CASSRDRDFGNTIYF.

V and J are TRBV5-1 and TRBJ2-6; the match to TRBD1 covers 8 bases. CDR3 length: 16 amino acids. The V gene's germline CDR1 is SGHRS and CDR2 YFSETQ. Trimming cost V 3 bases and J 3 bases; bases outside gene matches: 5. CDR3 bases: TGCGCCAGCAGCTCACGACAGGGGTTTGGGGCCAACGTCCTGACTTTC. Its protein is CASSSRQGFGANVLTF.

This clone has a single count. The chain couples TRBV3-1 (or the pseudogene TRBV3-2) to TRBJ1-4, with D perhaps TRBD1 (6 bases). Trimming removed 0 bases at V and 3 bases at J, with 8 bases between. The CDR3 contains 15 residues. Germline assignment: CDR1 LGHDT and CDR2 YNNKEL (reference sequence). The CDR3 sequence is CASSQEGGSNEKLFF. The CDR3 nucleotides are TGTGCCAGCAGCCAAGAAGGGGGTTCTAATGAAAAACTGTTTTTT.

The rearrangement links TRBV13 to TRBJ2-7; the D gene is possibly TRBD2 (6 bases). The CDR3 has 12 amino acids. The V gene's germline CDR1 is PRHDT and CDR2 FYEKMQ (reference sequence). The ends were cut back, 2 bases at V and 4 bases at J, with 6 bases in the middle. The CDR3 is CASSLRGYEQYF. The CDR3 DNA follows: TGTGCCAGCAGCTTACGGGGGTACGAGCAGTACTTC.